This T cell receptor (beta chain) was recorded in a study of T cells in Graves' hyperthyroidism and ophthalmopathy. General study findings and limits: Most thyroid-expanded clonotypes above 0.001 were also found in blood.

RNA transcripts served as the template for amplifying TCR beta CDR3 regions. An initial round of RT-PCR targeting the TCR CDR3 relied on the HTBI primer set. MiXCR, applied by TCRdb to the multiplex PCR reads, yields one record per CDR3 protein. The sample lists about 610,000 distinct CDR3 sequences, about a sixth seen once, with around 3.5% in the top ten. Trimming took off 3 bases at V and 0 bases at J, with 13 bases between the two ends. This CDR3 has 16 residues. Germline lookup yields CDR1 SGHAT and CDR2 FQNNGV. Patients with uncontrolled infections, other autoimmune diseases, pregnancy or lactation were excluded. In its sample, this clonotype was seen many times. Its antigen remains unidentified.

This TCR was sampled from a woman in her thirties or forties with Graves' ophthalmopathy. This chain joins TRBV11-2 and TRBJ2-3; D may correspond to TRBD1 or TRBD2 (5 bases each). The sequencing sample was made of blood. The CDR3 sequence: CASSFGQRTSTDTQYF. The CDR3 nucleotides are TGTGCCAGCAGCTTTGGACAAAGGACTAGCACAGATACGCAGTATTTT.